This T cell receptor beta chain was observed in a study of shared T cell receptors in the human thymus. After removal of 4 bases from V and 0 bases from J, the junction contained 4 bases not matched to a gene. The CDR3 covers 15 residues. Germline values: CDR1 MDHEN, CDR2 SYDVKM. Sequenced by immunoSEQ multiplex PCR; TCRdb stores in-frame clones only, minus some. Here the sample spans hundreds of thousands of clones, around three quarters being singletons. The sample was also reused in another study, on human thymus T cells. That source adds: It was from resections taken during corrective heart surgery that the thymus tissue came. In thymic and blood repertoires alike, V and J usage looked biased. Reports from related research described highly overlapping thymic repertoires among unrelated individuals.

The sequenced sample consisted of thymocytes. V is TRBV28 and J is TRBJ2-7; 9 bases align to TRBD1. The receptor was isolated from a boy under three years old with a congenital heart defect. The CDR3 loop is CASSSPGQGSYEQYF. The CDR3 region has the DNA TGTGCCAGCAGTTCACCGGGACAGGGCTCCTACGAGCAGTACTTC. Variable domain in full (rest from reference TRBV28 and TRBJ2-7): DVKVTQSSRYLVKRTGEKVFLECVQDMDHENMFWYRQDPGLGLRLIYFSYDVKMKEKGDIPEGYSVSREKKERFSLILESASTNQTSMYLCASSSPGQGSYEQYFGPGTRLTVT.